Listed below are T cell receptor beta chains from one sample, sequenced in a study of identical twins. TCRdb processed the 5' RACE reads anew with MiXCR; each CDR3 protein has one entry. The profile shows approximately 890,000 distinct CDR3 sequences, about 12% of them singletons. These data were also filed under a second study, of yellow fever vaccine responses in identical twins.

Sequenced input: PBMCs. The receptors were gathered from a woman aged 18-30 years in good health. CDR3s include the opening cysteine and the closing phenylalanine or tryptophan. D genes are given only for firm matches. Clone size, where shown, is once, few, many, or a class for clones that have expanded.

CASRAGATLANTGELFF,TRBV7-6,NA,few
CASVLFQGEVF,TRBV2,NA,few
CASSAGLGQPQHF,TRBV10-1,NA,NA
CASSLALAPDTQYF,TRBV7-6,NA,many
CASSKDPASLLNYEQYF,TRBV21-1,NA,few
CASSLWAGTYEQYF,TRBV5-1,NA,few
CATSDTGTYEQYF,TRBV24-1,NA,NA
CASSQLGRGDTQYF,TRBV7-2,NA,NA
CASSWDLHNEQFF,TRBV4-1,NA,NA
CASSLEAEYNEQFF,TRBV5-1,NA,many
CASSLWGTGEEDEQFF,TRBV28,NA,NA
CASSQDANTGELFF,TRBV14,NA,few
CASSERRNLNTEAFF,TRBV6-1,NA,NA
CATSGTENQPQHF,TRBV24-1,NA,NA
CASSADTGNEQFF,TRBV7-9,NA,few
CASSPPGGKSDTQYF,TRBV3-1,NA,few
CASSQENYEQYF,TRBV3-1,NA,few
CASSRLETDTQYF,TRBV11-3,NA,NA
CASSLETPTQYF,TRBV5-5,NA,NA
CASSSRGERGAGYTF,TRBV11-2,NA,NA
CSARDRMKARLEKLFF,TRBV20-1,NA,many
CASSQPYPGTPFISSGANVLTF,TRBV25-1,NA,few
CASKREGAHEQYF,TRBV2,NA,NA
CASSYRRVDSYNEQFF,TRBV2,NA,few
CASKWGLITEAFF,TRBV12-3/TRBV12-4,NA,NA
CASSHRTGNTEAFF,TRBV19,TRBD1,many
CSARLAGAFDEQFF,TRBV20-1,TRBD2,few
CASSDSSAPNEQFF,TRBV25-1,NA,NA
CATGTLDRLHPGTSTNEQFF,TRBV24-1,NA,NA
CASSLAFQPPTGELFF,TRBV7-8,NA,NA
CASSAGPVEFYNEQFF,TRBV6-1,NA,NA
CASSQLLAGSSYNEQFF,TRBV4-2,TRBD2,few
CASSRVGDSATNEKLFF,TRBV11-3,NA,NA
CAISDLNTGELFF,TRBV10-3,NA,few
CASSPQGLGTEAFF,TRBV18,NA,few
CASSQEHADPQHF,TRBV4-1,NA,few
CASSLALIGSYEQYF,TRBV12-3/TRBV12-4,NA,many
CASRVPGTFTGELFF,TRBV12-3/TRBV12-4,NA,NA
CASSLGLAGDETQYF,TRBV5-1,TRBD2,NA
CAISGLAGAVDTQYF,TRBV10-3,TRBD2,NA
CASQTGAGGNEQFF,TRBV27,NA,many
CASSLFADSNTEAFF,TRBV5-1,NA,few
CASSTRGAGGADTQYF,TRBV7-2,TRBD2,many